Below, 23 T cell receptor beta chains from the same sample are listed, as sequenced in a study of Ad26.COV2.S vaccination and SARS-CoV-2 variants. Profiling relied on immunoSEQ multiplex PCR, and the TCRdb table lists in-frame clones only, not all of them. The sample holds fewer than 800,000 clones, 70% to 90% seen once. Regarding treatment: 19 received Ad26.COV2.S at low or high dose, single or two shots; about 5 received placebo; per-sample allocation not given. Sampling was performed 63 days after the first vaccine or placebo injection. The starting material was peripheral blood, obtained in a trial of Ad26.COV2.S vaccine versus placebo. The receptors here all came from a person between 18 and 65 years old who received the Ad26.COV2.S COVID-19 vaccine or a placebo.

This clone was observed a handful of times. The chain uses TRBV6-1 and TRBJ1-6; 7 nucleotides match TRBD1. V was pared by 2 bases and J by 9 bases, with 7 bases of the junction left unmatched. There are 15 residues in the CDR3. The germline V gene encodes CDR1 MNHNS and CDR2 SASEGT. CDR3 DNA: TGTGCCAGCAGTGAATCAGGGACAGAATCTTCACCCCTCCACTTT. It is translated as CASSESGTESSPLHF.

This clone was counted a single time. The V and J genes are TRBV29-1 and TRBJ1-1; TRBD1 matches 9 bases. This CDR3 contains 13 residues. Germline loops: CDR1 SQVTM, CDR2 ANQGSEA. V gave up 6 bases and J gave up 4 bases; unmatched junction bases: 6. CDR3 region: CSVNRGLGTEAFF. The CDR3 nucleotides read TGCAGCGTAAACAGGGGGCTGGGCACTGAAGCTTTCTTT.

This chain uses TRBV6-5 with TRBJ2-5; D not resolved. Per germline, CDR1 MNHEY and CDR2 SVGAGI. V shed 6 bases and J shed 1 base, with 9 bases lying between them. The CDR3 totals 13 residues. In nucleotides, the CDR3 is TGTGCCAGCAGAAACAACCCCCAAGAGACCCAGTACTTC. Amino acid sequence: CASRNNPQETQYF.

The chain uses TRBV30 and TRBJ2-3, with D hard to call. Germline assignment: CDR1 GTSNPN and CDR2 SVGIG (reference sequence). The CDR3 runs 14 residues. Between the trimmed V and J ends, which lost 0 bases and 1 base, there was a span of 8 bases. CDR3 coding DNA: TGTGCCTGGAGTGTTGGCCAGCGCACAGATACGCAGTATTTT. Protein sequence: CAWSVGQRTDTQYF.

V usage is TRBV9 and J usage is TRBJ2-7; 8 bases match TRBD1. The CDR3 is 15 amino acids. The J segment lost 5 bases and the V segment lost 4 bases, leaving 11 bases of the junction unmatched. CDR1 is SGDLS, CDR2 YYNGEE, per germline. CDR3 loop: CASSRSPGGRDEQYF. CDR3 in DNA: TGTGCCAGCAGCCGCTCCCCAGGGGGCAGGGACGAGCAGTACTTC.

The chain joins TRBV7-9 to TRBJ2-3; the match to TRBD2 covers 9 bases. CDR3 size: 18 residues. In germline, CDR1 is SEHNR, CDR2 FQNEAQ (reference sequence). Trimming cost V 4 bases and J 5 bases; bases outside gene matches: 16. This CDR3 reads CASSSRVTSGQWEDTQYF. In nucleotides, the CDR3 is TGTGCCAGCAGCTCCCGAGTGACTAGCGGCCAATGGGAAGATACGCAGTATTTT.

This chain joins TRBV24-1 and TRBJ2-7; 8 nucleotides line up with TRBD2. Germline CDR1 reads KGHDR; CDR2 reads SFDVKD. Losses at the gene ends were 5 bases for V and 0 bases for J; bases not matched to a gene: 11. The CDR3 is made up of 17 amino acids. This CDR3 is CATSARIGLADSYEQYF. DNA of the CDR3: TGTGCCACCAGTGCCCGAATTGGACTAGCTGACTCCTACGAGCAGTACTTC.

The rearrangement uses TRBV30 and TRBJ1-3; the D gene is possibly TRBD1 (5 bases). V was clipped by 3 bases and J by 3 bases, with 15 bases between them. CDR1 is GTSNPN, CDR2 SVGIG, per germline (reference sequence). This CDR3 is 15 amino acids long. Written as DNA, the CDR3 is TGTGCCTGGAGCGTCCAGGGATGGCGTGGAAACACCATATATTTT. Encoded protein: CAWSVQGWRGNTIYF. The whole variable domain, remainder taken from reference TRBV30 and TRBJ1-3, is SQTIHQWPATLVQPVGSPLSLECTVEGTSNPNLYWYRQAAGRGLQLLFYSVGIGQISSEVPQNLSASRPQDRQFILSSKKLLLSDSGFYLCAWSVQGWRGNTIYFGEGSWLTVV.

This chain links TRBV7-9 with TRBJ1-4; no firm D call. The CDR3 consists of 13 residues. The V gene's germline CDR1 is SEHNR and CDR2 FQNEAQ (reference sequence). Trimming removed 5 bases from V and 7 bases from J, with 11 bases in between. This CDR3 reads CASSIGGSEKLFF. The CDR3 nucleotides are TGTGCCAGCAGCATAGGAGGGTCTGAAAAACTGTTTTTT.

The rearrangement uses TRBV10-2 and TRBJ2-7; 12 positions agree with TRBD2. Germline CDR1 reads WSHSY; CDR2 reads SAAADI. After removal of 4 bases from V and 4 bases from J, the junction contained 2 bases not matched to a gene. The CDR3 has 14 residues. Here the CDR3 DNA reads TGCGCCAGCAGTGGGACTAGCGGGATGTACGAGCAGTACTTC. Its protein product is CASSGTSGMYEQYF.

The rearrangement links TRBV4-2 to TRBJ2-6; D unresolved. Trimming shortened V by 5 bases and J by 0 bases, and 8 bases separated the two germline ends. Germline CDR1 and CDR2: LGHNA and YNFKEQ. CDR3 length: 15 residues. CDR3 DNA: TGTGCCAGCAGCTCCAGAGACTCTGGGGCCAACGTCCTGACTTTC. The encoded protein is CASSSRDSGANVLTF.

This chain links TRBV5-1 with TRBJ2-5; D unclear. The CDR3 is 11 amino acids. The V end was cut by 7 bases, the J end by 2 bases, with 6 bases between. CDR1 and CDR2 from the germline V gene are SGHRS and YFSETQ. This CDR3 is CASLNQETQYF. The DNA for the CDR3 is TGCGCCAGCCTCAATCAAGAGACCCAGTACTTC.

The DNA for the CDR3 is TGCAGCGTTGAAGATCGACAGAGAGCTTTCTTT. Its protein is CSVEDRQRAFF. The chain combines TRBV29-1 with TRBJ1-1; D may be TRBD1 (5 bases). CDR3 size: 11 residues. Germline-derived CDR1 and CDR2 are SQVTM and ANQGSEA. The V and J ends lost 0 bases and 10 bases respectively, with 9 bases between them.

This CDR3 reads CASSLPAGIGVYGYTF. DNA of the CDR3: TGTGCCAGCAGCCTCCCCGCAGGAATAGGAGTCTATGGCTACACCTTC. The gene calls are TRBV5-4 and TRBJ1-2; D not certain. Trimming stripped 4 bases from V and 4 bases from J, with 20 bases between. CDR1 SGHNT and CDR2 YYREEE come from the germline V gene (reference sequence). CDR3 length equals 16 residues.

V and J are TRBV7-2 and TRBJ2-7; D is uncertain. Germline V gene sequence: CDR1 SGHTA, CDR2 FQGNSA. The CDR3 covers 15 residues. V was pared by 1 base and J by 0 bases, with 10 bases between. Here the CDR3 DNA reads TGTGCCAGCAGCTTAGGGAGCGCCTACTCCTACGAGCAGTACTTC. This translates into CASSLGSAYSYEQYF. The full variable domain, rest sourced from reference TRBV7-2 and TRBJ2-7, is GAGVSQSPSNKVTEKGKDVELRCDPISGHTALYWYRQSLGQGLEFLIYFQGNSAPDKSGLPSDRFSAERTGGSVSTLTIQRTQQEDSAVYLCASSLGSAYSYEQYFGPGTRLTVT.

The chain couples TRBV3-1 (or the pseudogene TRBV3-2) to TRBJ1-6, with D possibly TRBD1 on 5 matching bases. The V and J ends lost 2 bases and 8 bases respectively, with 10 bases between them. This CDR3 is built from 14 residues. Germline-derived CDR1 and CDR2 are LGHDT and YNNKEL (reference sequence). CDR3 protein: CASSQIQGYSPLHF. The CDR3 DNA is TGTGCCAGCAGCCAAATTCAGGGTTATTCACCCCTCCACTTT.

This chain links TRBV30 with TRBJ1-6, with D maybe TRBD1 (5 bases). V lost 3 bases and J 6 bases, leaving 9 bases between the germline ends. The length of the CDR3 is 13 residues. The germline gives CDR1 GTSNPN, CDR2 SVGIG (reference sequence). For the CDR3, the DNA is TGTGCCTGGAGGCAGGGAGTTAATTCACCCCTCCACTTT. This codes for CAWRQGVNSPLHF. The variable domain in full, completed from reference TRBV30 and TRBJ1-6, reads SQTIHQWPATLVQPVGSPLSLECTVEGTSNPNLYWYRQAAGRGLQLLFYSVGIGQISSEVPQNLSASRPQDRQFILSSKKLLLSDSGFYLCAWRQGVNSPLHFGNGTRLTVT.

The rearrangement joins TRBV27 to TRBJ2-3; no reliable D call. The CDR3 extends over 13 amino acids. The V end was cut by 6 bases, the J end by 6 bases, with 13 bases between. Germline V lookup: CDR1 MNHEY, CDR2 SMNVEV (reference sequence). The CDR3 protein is CASSRRIEDTQYF. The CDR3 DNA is TGTGCCAGCAGCCGCCGAATAGAGGATACGCAGTATTTT.

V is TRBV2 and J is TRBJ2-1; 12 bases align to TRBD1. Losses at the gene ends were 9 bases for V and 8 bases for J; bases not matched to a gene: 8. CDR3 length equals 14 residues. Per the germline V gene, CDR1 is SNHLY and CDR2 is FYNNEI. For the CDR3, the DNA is TGTGCCAGTTTCTCGGGACAGGGGGCGTATGAGCAGTTCTTC. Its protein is CASFSGQGAYEQFF.

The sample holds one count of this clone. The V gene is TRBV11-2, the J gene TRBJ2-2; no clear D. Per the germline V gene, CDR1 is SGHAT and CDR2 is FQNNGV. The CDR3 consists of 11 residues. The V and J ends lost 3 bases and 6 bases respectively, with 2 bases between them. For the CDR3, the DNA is TGTGCCAGCAGCTTTCCCGGGGAGCTGTTTTTT. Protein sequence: CASSFPGELFF.

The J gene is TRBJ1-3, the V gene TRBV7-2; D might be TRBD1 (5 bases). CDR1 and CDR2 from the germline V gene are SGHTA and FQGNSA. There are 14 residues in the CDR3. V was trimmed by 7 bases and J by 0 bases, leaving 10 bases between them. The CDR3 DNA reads TGTGCCAGCAACCCAGGGCCCTCTGGAAACACCATATATTTT. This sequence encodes CASNPGPSGNTIYF.

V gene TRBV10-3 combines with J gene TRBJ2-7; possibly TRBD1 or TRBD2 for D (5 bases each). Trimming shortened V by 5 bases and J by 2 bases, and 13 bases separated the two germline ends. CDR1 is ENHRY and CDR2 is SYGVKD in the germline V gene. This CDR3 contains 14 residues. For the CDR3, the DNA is TGTGCCATCAGTAGGGGAGAACACCCCTACGAGCAGTACTTC. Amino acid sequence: CAISRGEHPYEQYF.

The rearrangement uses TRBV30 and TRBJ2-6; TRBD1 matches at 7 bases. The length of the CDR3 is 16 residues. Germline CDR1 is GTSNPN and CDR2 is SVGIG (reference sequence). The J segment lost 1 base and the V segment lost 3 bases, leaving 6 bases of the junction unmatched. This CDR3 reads CAWRSRQGSGANVLTF. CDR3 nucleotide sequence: TGTGCCTGGAGATCCAGACAGGGATCTGGGGCCAACGTCCTGACTTTC.